The sequence of this T cell receptor (beta chain) was determined in a study of regulatory T cells in long-lasting Graves disease. General study results and limits: Persistent Graves' cases showed lower TCR diversity than newly diagnosed cases. Patients with persistent disease shared 2,500 to 3,500 public clonotypes, outpacing the approximately 920 shared by new patients. Persistent disease preferred TRBV28, TRBJ1-2 and TRBJ2-5.

Assembly of TCR beta libraries relied on iRepertoire HTBI primers together with Arm-PCR of CDR3 regions. MiXCR was run by TCRdb on the multiplex PCR reads, yielding one entry per CDR3 protein. The top ten clones hold approximately 14% of a sample with roughly 490,000 distinct CDR3 sequences, roughly 22% of them seen once. V shed 0 bases and J shed 6 bases, with 8 bases lying between them. This CDR3 is 13 amino acids long. CDR1 and CDR2 (germline): KGHSH, LQKENI. Indicated time point: persistent/refractory GD, antithyroid drugs over 5 years with positive TRAb. Researchers made the TCR library from RNA that was extracted from PBMCs. Those enrolled as patients came out of an endocrinology department in Xi'an, China. This clonotype appeared many times. Its cognate antigen is unknown.

The sequences come from peripheral blood mononuclear cells (PBMCs), collected when the disease was refractory, from a patient treated with antithyroid drugs. The receptor was isolated from a female donor with Graves disease. The V and J genes are TRBV18 and TRBJ2-5; no firm D call. The CDR3 region has the DNA TGTGCCAGCTCACCACCGGTGTACAAGACCCAGTACTTC. Amino acids: CASSPPVYKTQYF.